These T cell receptor beta chains were read from a single sample in a study of PD-1 blockade in classical Hodgkin lymphoma. Clones were read by immunoSEQ multiplex PCR, and TCRdb kept only the in-frame ones, dropping some. The repertoire holds nearly 100,000 clones, with around four fifths as singletons. The material sequenced was peripheral blood mononuclear cells (PBMCs), taken at baseline. These receptors came from a human donor with classical Hodgkin lymphoma. Both conserved end residues are part of each CDR3. The order of the fields is J gene, V gene, clone size, D gene, CDR3 DNA, CDR3 protein. The D gene is left open where the match is weak. Not all rows give a size; the values are once, few, many and, for expanded clones, a class.

J gene: TRBJ1-4
V gene: TRBV28
clone size: -
D gene: -
CDR3 DNA: TGTGCCAGCAGTAGGACAGTGATTAATGAAAAACTGTTTTTT
CDR3 protein: CASSRTVINEKLFF

J gene: TRBJ1-1
V gene: TRBV19
clone size: -
D gene: TRBD1
CDR3 DNA: TGTGCCAGTAATGAGCGACAGGGCTTGAACACTGAAGCTTTCTTT
CDR3 protein: CASNERQGLNTEAFF

J gene: TRBJ1-2
V gene: TRBV7-9
clone size: -
D gene: TRBD1
CDR3 DNA: TGTGCCAGCAGCTTAGCAGCGGGACAGGGGGCTAACTATGGCTACACCTTC
CDR3 protein: CASSLAAGQGANYGYTF

J gene: TRBJ1-2
V gene: TRBV30
clone size: -
D gene: -
CDR3 DNA: TGTGCCTGGAGTCCCCGGGGCTATGGCTACACCTTC
CDR3 protein: CAWSPRGYGYTF

J gene: TRBJ2-7
V gene: TRBV7-9
clone size: few
D gene: TRBD2
CDR3 DNA: TGTGCCAGCAGCCGTAGCGGGAGGGACGAGCAGTACTTC
CDR3 protein: CASSRSGRDEQYF

J gene: TRBJ1-5
V gene: TRBV7-2
clone size: -
D gene: TRBD1
CDR3 DNA: TGTGCCAGCAGCTTAAATTCCCCGGGCCCAGGACAGGGTCAGCCCCAGCATTTT
CDR3 protein: CASSLNSPGPGQGQPQHF

J gene: TRBJ2-3
V gene: TRBV6-6
clone size: -
D gene: TRBD2
CDR3 DNA: TGTGCCAGCAGTTACTCGGGTAGCGGGAGGGCTTATACGCAGTATTTT
CDR3 protein: CASSYSGSGRAYTQYF

J gene: TRBJ1-2
V gene: TRBV7-9
clone size: few
D gene: -
CDR3 DNA: TGTGCCAGCAGCTTTCTAGGCCCCGGGAACAGAGCTAACTATGGCTACACCTTC
CDR3 protein: CASSFLGPGNRANYGYTF

J gene: TRBJ2-1
V gene: TRBV15
clone size: once
D gene: -
CDR3 DNA: TGTGCCACCAGCAGAGAAGGGGCAGGGAATGAGCAGTTCTTC
CDR3 protein: CATSREGAGNEQFF

J gene: TRBJ1-1
V gene: TRBV12-2
clone size: -
D gene: -
CDR3 DNA: TGTGCAAGTCGAGCAGGGACAGGGAGCGGTGAAGCTTTCTTT
CDR3 protein: CASRAGTGSGEAFF

J gene: TRBJ2-1
V gene: TRBV5-6
clone size: -
D gene: -
CDR3 DNA: TGTGCCAGCAGCTTGCTATATTGGGGGAATGAGCAGTTCTTC
CDR3 protein: CASSLLYWGNEQFF

J gene: TRBJ2-7
V gene: TRBV29-1
clone size: few
D gene: -
CDR3 DNA: TGCAGCGTTGCCTGGGAACGCGAGCAGTACTTC
CDR3 protein: CSVAWEREQYF

J gene: TRBJ2-1
V gene: TRBV6-6
clone size: -
D gene: TRBD2
CDR3 DNA: TGTGCCAGCACACCGGGACTAGCGGGAGATCAGTTCTTC
CDR3 protein: CASTPGLAGDQFF

J gene: TRBJ2-3
V gene: TRBV10-3
clone size: -
D gene: -
CDR3 DNA: TGTGCCATCAGTAGCTCTAGCGGCACAGATACGCAGTATTTT
CDR3 protein: CAISSSSGTDTQYF

J gene: TRBJ2-7
V gene: TRBV5-1
clone size: -
D gene: TRBD2
CDR3 DNA: TGCGCCAGCAGCTTGGGGGTCTCTAGCGGGAACTACGAGCAGTACTTC
CDR3 protein: CASSLGVSSGNYEQYF

J gene: TRBJ2-1
V gene: TRBV5-8
clone size: -
D gene: TRBD1
CDR3 DNA: TGTGCCAGCAGCTTGGGGACAGGCGCCTACAATGAGCAGTTCTTC
CDR3 protein: CASSLGTGAYNEQFF

J gene: TRBJ2-7
V gene: TRBV7-9
clone size: -
D gene: TRBD1
CDR3 DNA: TGTGCCAGCAGCATCCTACAGGGGGCCTTCTCCGAGCAGTACTTC
CDR3 protein: CASSILQGAFSEQYF

J gene: TRBJ2-1
V gene: TRBV7-8
clone size: -
D gene: TRBD2
CDR3 DNA: TGTGCCAGCAGGAACCTAGCGGGCGACTACAATGAGCAGTTCTTC
CDR3 protein: CASRNLAGDYNEQFF

J gene: TRBJ2-5
V gene: TRBV6-1
clone size: -
D gene: -
CDR3 DNA: TGTGCCAGCAGACCCGGCGGGGAGACCCAGTACTTC
CDR3 protein: CASRPGGETQYF

J gene: TRBJ1-1
V gene: TRBV5-1
clone size: -
D gene: -
CDR3 DNA: TGCGCCAGCAGCCCGGACCGGGGCACTGAAGCTTTCTTT
CDR3 protein: CASSPDRGTEAFF

J gene: TRBJ2-1
V gene: TRBV7-2
clone size: -
D gene: TRBD1
CDR3 DNA: TGTGCCAGCAGCCAACGCCGGGACAGGGGTAGGAGTAATGAGCAGTTCTTC
CDR3 protein: CASSQRRDRGRSNEQFF

J gene: TRBJ1-3
V gene: TRBV27
clone size: once
D gene: TRBD1
CDR3 DNA: TGTGCCAGCAGCCCGGCGGGGACAGGGAGCTCTGGAAACACCATATATTTT
CDR3 protein: CASSPAGTGSSGNTIYF

J gene: TRBJ2-1
V gene: TRBV7-6
clone size: -
D gene: TRBD2
CDR3 DNA: TGTGCCAGCAGCTTAAGGACTAGCTTGGGCGATGAGCAGTTCTTC
CDR3 protein: CASSLRTSLGDEQFF

J gene: TRBJ1-3
V gene: TRBV18
clone size: -
D gene: -
CDR3 DNA: TGTGCCAGCTCACCGTCTGGAAACACCATATATTTT
CDR3 protein: CASSPSGNTIYF

J gene: TRBJ2-5
V gene: TRBV19
clone size: once
D gene: TRBD1
CDR3 DNA: TGTGCCAGTAGTCCAAGACAGGGAGAGACCCAGTACTTC
CDR3 protein: CASSPRQGETQYF

J gene: TRBJ2-3
V gene: TRBV7-9
clone size: -
D gene: TRBD2
CDR3 DNA: TGTGCCAGCAGCTTAATGGCAGGACTAGGGGACACAGATACGCAGTATTTT
CDR3 protein: CASSLMAGLGDTDTQYF

J gene: TRBJ2-5
V gene: TRBV29-1
clone size: -
D gene: -
CDR3 DNA: TGCAGCGTTGATATAGACACTACCCAAGAGACCCAGTACTTC
CDR3 protein: CSVDIDTTQETQYF

J gene: TRBJ2-5
V gene: TRBV10-3
clone size: -
D gene: TRBD1
CDR3 DNA: TGTGCCATCAGCGACAGGGCCCAAGAGACCCAGTACTTC
CDR3 protein: CAISDRAQETQYF

J gene: TRBJ2-1
V gene: TRBV6-4
clone size: -
D gene: -
CDR3 DNA: TGTGCCAGCAGTGACTCATTGGACAACAATGAGCAGTTCTTC
CDR3 protein: CASSDSLDNNEQFF

J gene: TRBJ2-5
V gene: TRBV7-9
clone size: -
D gene: -
CDR3 DNA: TGTGCCAGCAGCTTGACGGGGACCCAGTACTTC
CDR3 protein: CASSLTGTQYF

J gene: TRBJ2-7
V gene: TRBV18
clone size: -
D gene: -
CDR3 DNA: TGTGCCAGCTCACCACGAGAGACCTACGAGCAGTACTTC
CDR3 protein: CASSPRETYEQYF

J gene: TRBJ1-4
V gene: TRBV29-1
clone size: few
D gene: -
CDR3 DNA: TGCAGGGGGATTGGAAGGCCTAATGAAAAACTGTTTTTT
CDR3 protein: CRGIGRPNEKLFF

J gene: TRBJ2-7
V gene: TRBV13
clone size: -
D gene: -
CDR3 DNA: TGTGCCAGCAGCTTACAGGGAACTGGCGAGCAGTACTTC
CDR3 protein: CASSLQGTGEQYF

J gene: TRBJ2-7
V gene: TRBV2
clone size: once
D gene: -
CDR3 DNA: TGTGCCAGCAGTGATTTCGGGTGGGACGAGCAGTACTTC
CDR3 protein: CASSDFGWDEQYF

J gene: TRBJ2-2
V gene: TRBV5-1
clone size: -
D gene: -
CDR3 DNA: TGCGCCAGCAGCCCACCCCCTTATATCACCGGGGAGCTGTTTTTT
CDR3 protein: CASSPPPYITGELFF